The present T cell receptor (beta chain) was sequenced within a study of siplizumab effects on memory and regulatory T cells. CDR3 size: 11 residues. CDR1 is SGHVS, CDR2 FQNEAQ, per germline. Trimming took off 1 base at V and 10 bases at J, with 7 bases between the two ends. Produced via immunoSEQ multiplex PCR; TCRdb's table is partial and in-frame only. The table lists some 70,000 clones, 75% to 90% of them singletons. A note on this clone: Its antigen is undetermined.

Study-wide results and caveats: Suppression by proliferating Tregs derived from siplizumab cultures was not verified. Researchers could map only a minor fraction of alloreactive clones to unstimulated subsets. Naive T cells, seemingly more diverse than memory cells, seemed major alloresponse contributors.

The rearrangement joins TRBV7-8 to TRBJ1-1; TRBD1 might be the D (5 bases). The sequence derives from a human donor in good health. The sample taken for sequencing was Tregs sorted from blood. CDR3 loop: CASSLGGGAFF. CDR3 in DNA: TGTGCCAGCAGCTTAGGGGGGGGAGCTTTCTTT.